This T cell receptor (beta chain) was found in a study of CD4+ T cells in melanoma. Study-level results: A reported correlation linked neoantigen-specific CD4+ T cells to CD8+, macrophage and B cell function. Reportedly, melanoma neoantigen-specific CD4+ T cells showed varied differentiation states.

Sequenced by immunoSEQ multiplex PCR; TCRdb stores in-frame clones only, minus some. The sample carries some 11,000 clones, approximately 61% recorded once. About this clone itself: The antigen remains unidentified.

CDR1 and CDR2 from the germline V gene are KGHSH and LQKENI. This CDR3 region has 13 residues. The V end was cut by 3 bases, the J end by 3 bases, with 9 bases between. The specimen was cells from a culture (not recorded whether cultured in vitro). This clonotype was sampled from a human donor with melanoma. This chain connects TRBV18 to TRBJ2-7; no reliable D call. CDR3 protein: CASSPAQNYEQYF. CDR3 DNA: TGTGCCAGCTCACCGGCCCAGAACTACGAGCAGTACTTC.